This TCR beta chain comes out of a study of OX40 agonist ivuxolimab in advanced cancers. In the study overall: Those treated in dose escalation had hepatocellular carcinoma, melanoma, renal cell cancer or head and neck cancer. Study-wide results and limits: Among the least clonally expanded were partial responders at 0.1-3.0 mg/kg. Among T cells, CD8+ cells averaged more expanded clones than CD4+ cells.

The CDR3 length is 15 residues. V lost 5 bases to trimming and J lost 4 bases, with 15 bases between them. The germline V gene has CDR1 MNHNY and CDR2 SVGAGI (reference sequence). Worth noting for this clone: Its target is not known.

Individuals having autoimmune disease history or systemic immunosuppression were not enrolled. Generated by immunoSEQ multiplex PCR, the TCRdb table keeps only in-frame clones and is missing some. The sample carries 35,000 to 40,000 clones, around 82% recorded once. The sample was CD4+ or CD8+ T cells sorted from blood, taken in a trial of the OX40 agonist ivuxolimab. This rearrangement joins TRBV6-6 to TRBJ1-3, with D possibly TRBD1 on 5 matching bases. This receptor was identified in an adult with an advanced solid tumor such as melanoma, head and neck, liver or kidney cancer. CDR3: CASSPPGRGGNTIYF. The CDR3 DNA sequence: TGTGCCAGCAGTCCCCCGGGGCGGGGAGGAAACACCATATATTTT.